This T cell receptor (beta chain) was captured in a study of T-cell reconstitution after alpha-beta-depleted transplantation in children. Unique molecular identifiers featured in how the TCRbeta library was prepared. Each CDR3 protein is one row after TCRdb ran MiXCR on the PCR reads. Of almost 250,000 distinct CDR3 sequences listed, roughly 23% are singletons. Study findings and constraints: The study reportedly traced alpha-beta T cells about two months after transplant to several hundred expanded graft clones. There were some patients whose high TCRbeta diversity at day 60 came from surviving recipient T cells and thymic progenitors. Most T-cell counts and diversity one year after the transplant came from T cells that were newly produced.

A remark on this clonotype: Its antigen is not identified.

The germline gives CDR1 MDHEN, CDR2 SYDVKM. This CDR3 comprises 13 residues. Deletions cut 3 bases from V and 13 bases from J, with 13 bases between. This TCR was recovered from a girl under 10 years old with Fanconi anemia, due to receive a stem cell transplant. The chain employs TRBV28 and TRBJ1-6, with no clear D. The material sequenced was PBMCs, taken before TCRalphabeta/CD19-depleted stem cell transplant. The CDR3 here is CASSFLGPLPLHF. The CDR3 coding sequence is TGTGCCAGCAGTTTTCTAGGGCCCCTGCCCCTCCACTTT.